Each of the 17 T cell receptor beta chains below was sequenced from the same sample in a study of Graves' ophthalmopathy and Graves' hyperthyroidism. TCR beta CDR3 amplification used RNA transcripts. Second-round multiplex PCR came after a first-round RT-PCR that employed HTBI primers. TCRdb independently ran MiXCR on the multiplex PCR reads; one entry per CDR3 protein. The sample consists of 580,000 or so distinct CDR3 sequences, less than 40% of them appearing once. The sequenced sample was peripheral blood or thyroid tissue (not recorded which). These receptors were obtained from an adult man with Graves' hyperthyroidism.

On this clonotype itself: A much larger clonotype is one base distant, so this may be a read error. DNA for the CDR3: TGTGCCAGCAGACGGACAGGGACCCCGTCCTACGGGCAGTACTTC. As protein: CASRRTGTPSYGQYF. The chain combines TRBV14 with TRBJ2-7; 8 bases align to TRBD1. Germline V gives CDR1 SGHDN, CDR2 FVKESK. The CDR3 sequence is 15 residues long.

This clonotype was seen once. The genes are TRBV29-1 and TRBJ1-6, with TRBD1 matching over 10 bases. There are 14 residues in the CDR3. The germline V gene has CDR1 SQVTM and CDR2 ANQGSEA. With 3 bases clipped from V and 13 bases from J, the junction kept 9 bases outside the gene matches. This chain's CDR3 is CSVETGGGNQPLHF. In DNA, the CDR3 is TGCAGCGTTGAGACAGGGGGCGGCAATCAGCCCCTCCACTTT.

This clonotype was counted at least ten times. The gene calls are TRBV19 and TRBJ1-1; D is uncertain. Germline CDR1 is LNHDA and CDR2 is SQIVND (reference sequence). Trimming left V 6 bases short and J 1 base short, with 12 bases between. CDR3 length: 14 residues. The CDR3 DNA follows: TGTGCCAGTAGCATCAGGTACTCGAACACTGAAGCTTTCTTT. This sequence encodes CASSIRYSNTEAFF.

The CDR3 loop is CAISEGSGGPNTEAFF. CDR3 nucleotide sequence: TGTGCCATCAGTGAAGGCTCAGGGGGCCCTAACACTGAAGCTTTCTTT. V gene TRBV10-3 combines with J gene TRBJ1-1; TRBD1 aligns across 8 bases. The germline V gene has CDR1 ENHRY and CDR2 SYGVKD. This CDR3 spans 16 amino acids. With 3 bases clipped from V and 2 bases from J, the junction kept 8 bases outside the gene matches.

The chain carries TRBV7-8 and TRBJ1-5; D remains unclear. The CDR3 extends over 16 amino acids. Germline V gene sequence: CDR1 SGHVS, CDR2 FQNEAQ. V lost 3 bases and J 0 bases, leaving 12 bases between the germline ends. The CDR3 DNA follows: TGTGCCAGCAGCTTCGTGCGGAAAAGTAGCAATCAGCCCCAGCATTTT. Protein: CASSFVRKSSNQPQHF.

In its sample, this clonotype was seen a few times. The chain couples TRBV27 to TRBJ2-7, with TRBD1 identical over 7 bases. V shed 5 bases and J 3 bases; nucleotides not matched to a gene: 10. The CDR3 extends over 15 amino acids. Germline loops: CDR1 MNHEY, CDR2 SMNVEV (reference sequence). CDR3 nucleotides: TGTGCCAGCAGTCAAGGGACAGCTCCGTTCTACGAGCAGTACTTC. It yields the protein CASSQGTAPFYEQYF.

This clonotype was found a few times. The gene calls are TRBV7-3 and TRBJ1-1; D uncertain. CDR1 and CDR2 from the germline V gene are SGHTA and FQGTGA. This CDR3 has 14 residues. V gave up 5 bases and J gave up 1 base, with 11 bases separating them. Here the CDR3 DNA reads TGTGCCAGCAGCAAGGGAAGGGCGAACACTGAAGCTTTCTTT. It codes for CASSKGRANTEAFF.

This clonotype was picked up many times. V and J are TRBV20-1 and TRBJ1-2; no reliable D call. The V end was cut by 2 bases, the J end by 6 bases, with 16 bases between. The CDR3 has 14 residues. Per the germline V gene, CDR1 is DFQATT and CDR2 is SNEGSKA (reference sequence). The CDR3 protein is CSARLSWLANGYTF. CDR3 nucleotides: TGCAGTGCTAGATTGAGTTGGCTTGCCAATGGCTACACCTTC.

The gene calls are TRBV24-1 and TRBJ2-3; 7 positions match TRBD2. The CDR3 length is 16 residues. The ends lost 3 bases at V and 0 bases at J; junction bases unmatched: 5. Germline assignment: CDR1 KGHDR and CDR2 SFDVKD. CDR3 sequence: CATSDPSGASTDTQYF. Here the CDR3 DNA reads TGTGCCACCAGTGATCCTAGCGGAGCTAGCACAGATACGCAGTATTTT.

The chain has TRBV4-2 and TRBJ2-5; 10 bases fit TRBD2. The CDR3 is made up of 17 amino acids. Germline values: CDR1 LGHNA, CDR2 YNFKEQ. The J segment lost 4 bases and the V segment lost 3 bases, leaving 11 bases of the junction unmatched. The CDR3, as DNA: TGTGCCAGCAGCCAGCCCACAGCGGGGGGGTTTTCAGAGACCCAGTACTTC. Translated, it gives CASSQPTAGGFSETQYF.

As regards this clonotype: A read error may account for a junction end that differs from germline. The CDR3 reads CASSLAGAGEKLLF. DNA for the CDR3: TGTGCCAGCAGTTTGGCTGGGGCGGGTGAAAAACTGCTTTTT. The chain combines TRBV10-3 with TRBJ1-4; D might be TRBD1 (5 bases). The germline gives CDR1 ENHRY, CDR2 SYGVKD. This CDR3 contains 14 residues.

This clonotype was observed a handful of times. The genes are TRBV7-2 and TRBJ1-5; tentatively, D is TRBD1 (5 bases). This CDR3 is 21 amino acids long. CDR1 is SGHTA and CDR2 is FQGNSA in the germline V gene. Trimming took 3 bases from V and 4 from J, leaving 31 bases between them. CDR3 DNA sequence: TGTGCCAGCAGCTTCTGGGGGGGGAGGCCACTTGGTGTTGTAGGAAATCAGCCCCAGCATTTT. This gives the protein CASSFWGGRPLGVVGNQPQHF.

The rearrangement joins TRBV6-6 to TRBJ1-1; TRBD1 might be the D (5 bases). V lost 6 bases and J lost 1, with 12 bases in between. The CDR3 is 14 residues long. Per the germline V gene, CDR1 is MNHNY and CDR2 is SVGAGI (reference sequence). CDR3 DNA: TGTGCCAGCAGCGTCGGACACGGGAACACTGAAGCTTTCTTT. Amino acids: CASSVGHGNTEAFF.

This clonotype has only a few counts. This may be a read error: a much more frequent sequence differs by one nucleotide. The CDR3 here is CAGSATTGPPLHF. The CDR3 DNA follows: TGTGCCGGCAGTGCAACGACAGGGCCACCCCTCCACTTT. The chain joins TRBV12-3 or TRBV12-4 to TRBJ1-6; 7 bases agree with TRBD1. The length of the CDR3 is 13 residues.

Only a few counts were recorded for this clonotype. Relative to the germline gene, one junction end is altered; a read error may explain this. The CDR3 bases are TGTGCCAGCAGCCCCGGACAGGGGACAGATACGCAGTATTTT. Translated: CASSPGQGTDTQYF. The V gene is TRBV5-1, the J gene TRBJ2-3; 9 bases fit TRBD1. CDR1 and CDR2 (germline): SGHRS, YFSETQ. This CDR3 comprises 14 residues.

CDR3 loop: CASSLGVRSPLHF. The CDR3 nucleotides are TGTGCCAGCAGTTTAGGGGTGCGCTCACCCCTCCACTTT. This rearrangement joins TRBV27 to TRBJ1-6, with unresolved D. CDR1 MNHEY and CDR2 SMNVEV come from the germline V gene (reference sequence). Trimming removed 2 bases at V and 10 bases at J, with 9 bases between. This CDR3 is 13 amino acids long.

The genes are TRBV2 and TRBJ1-5; 7 nucleotides match TRBD1. Germline-derived CDR1 and CDR2 are SNHLY and FYNNEI. Trimming at V came to 4 bases and at J to 2 bases, leaving 14 bases not matched to a gene. The CDR3 sequence is 18 residues long. For the CDR3, the DNA is TGTGCCAGCAGTGGGGACAGTCGAGATACGGGGGGCAATCAGCCCCAGCATTTT. Protein sequence: CASSGDSRDTGGNQPQHF.